The 4 T cell receptor beta chains below were found in one sample sequenced in a study of shared clonotypes between healthy human individuals. Assay used: immunoSEQ multiplex PCR; TCRdb lists only in-frame clones, some missing. The sample has under 600,000 clones, about three quarters seen once. The specimen sequenced was PBMCs. The receptors shown here come from a woman in her 40s in good health. Some clones in this sample may be carry-over from other donors' samples.

The chain uses TRBV2 and TRBJ2-7, with 10 bases that match TRBD1. The J segment lost 7 bases and the V segment lost 3 bases, leaving 3 bases of the junction unmatched. From germline, CDR1 is SNHLY and CDR2 FYNNEI. The CDR3 is 13 residues long. In DNA, the CDR3 is TGTGCCAGCAGTGAGGGACAGGGGCGAGAGCAGTACTTC. Residues: CASSEGQGREQYF.

The chain joins TRBV7-2 to TRBJ1-5, with 8 positions matching TRBD1. J lost 2 bases, V lost 5 bases, and 8 bases had no gene match. From germline, CDR1 is SGHTA and CDR2 FQGNSA. The CDR3 consists of 16 residues. The chain's CDR3 is CASSPRPTGGNQPQHF. The CDR3 DNA sequence: TGTGCCAGCAGCCCTCGCCCGACAGGGGGCAATCAGCCCCAGCATTTT.

The chain is built from TRBV29-1 and TRBJ2-7; 10 bases are shared with TRBD1. CDR3 length: 13 amino acids. Germline trimming cut 6 bases from V and 2 bases from J; bases unmatched to any gene: 4. Germline values: CDR1 SQVTM, CDR2 ANQGSEA. CDR3 region: CSVAGTGAYEQYF. The CDR3 DNA is TGCAGCGTGGCTGGGACAGGGGCCTACGAGCAGTACTTC.

Points on this clone: The junction departs from the called germline gene at one end, perhaps through a read error. The V call is TRBV6-4, the J call TRBJ2-2; D is possibly TRBD2 (7 bases). The CDR3 is 15 amino acids. Germline loops: CDR1 MRHNA, CDR2 SNTAGT. The CDR3 bases are TGTGCCAGCAGTGACTCGGTGGGGGGGCCCGGAGAGCTGTTTTTT. It codes for CASSDSVGGPGELFF.